The 16 T cell receptor beta chains below were found in one sample sequenced in a study of shared clonotypes between healthy human individuals. Profiled with immunoSEQ multiplex PCR; TCRdb holds only in-frame clones, not every one. Altogether approximately 1.5 million clones are present, approximately 98% being singletons, with the ten largest covering 0.45%. What was sequenced was naive CD4+ T cells sorted from blood. Sample subset: CD45RA+ positively selected. The receptors here all came from a man aged 25-45 years in good health.

This chain links TRBV27 with TRBJ1-5; 10 nucleotides agree with TRBD1. Germline V gene sequence: CDR1 MNHEY, CDR2 SMNVEV (reference sequence). The J segment lost 1 base and the V segment lost 6 bases, leaving 6 bases of the junction unmatched. This CDR3 contains 16 residues. CDR3: CASRQTGGASNQPQHF. The CDR3 nucleotides are TGTGCCAGCAGGCAGACAGGGGGCGCGAGCAATCAGCCCCAGCATTTT.

The chain carries TRBV11-2 and TRBJ1-4, with a possible D match to TRBD1 (5 bases). The CDR3 runs 12 residues. In germline, CDR1 is SGHAT, CDR2 FQNNGV. V lost 10 bases, J lost 6 bases, and 12 bases lay in between. CDR3 protein: CAIRGVDEKLFF. The CDR3 coding sequence is TGTGCCATCCGAGGGGTGGATGAAAAACTGTTTTTT.

CDR3 nucleotides: TGTGCCAGCAGCCTCAAATACCAAGAGACCCAGTACTTC. It is translated as CASSLKYQETQYF. The rearrangement uses TRBV7-9 and TRBJ2-5; D uncertain. Trimming removed 5 bases from V and 0 bases from J, with 7 bases in between. Germline V gene data show CDR1 as SEHNR and CDR2 as FQNEAQ (reference sequence). The CDR3 is 13 amino acids.

This clone was recorded only once. The chain couples TRBV6-6 to TRBJ2-1, with TRBD2 identical over 8 bases. The CDR3 extends over 15 amino acids. V lost 6 bases to trimming and J lost 8 bases; unmatched junction nucleotides: 12. Germline V gene data show CDR1 as MNHNY and CDR2 as SVGAGI (reference sequence). As DNA, the CDR3 is TGTGCCAGCAGCCTCCTTGGCGGGAGGTCCCATGAGCAGTTCTTC. The encoded protein is CASSLLGGRSHEQFF.

The chain joins TRBV30 to TRBJ2-3; 7 nucleotides agree with TRBD1. Germline V lookup: CDR1 GTSNPN, CDR2 SVGIG (reference sequence). CDR3 length: 13 amino acids. The V gene end was trimmed by 3 bases and the J gene end by 6 bases; junction bases not matched to a gene: 6. The CDR3 loop is CAWSHRGRDTQYF. The DNA of the CDR3 is TGTGCCTGGAGCCACAGGGGTCGGGATACGCAGTATTTT.

The J gene is TRBJ1-2, the V gene TRBV11-3, with TRBD1 identical over 7 bases. Trimming cost V 5 bases and J 8 bases; bases outside gene matches: 5. Germline loops: CDR1 SGHNT, CDR2 YENEEA. This CDR3 region has 12 residues. For the CDR3, the DNA is TGTGCCAGCAGCCAACAGGGGTTGGGCTACACCTTC. Translated: CASSQQGLGYTF. Filled out from reference TRBV11-3 and TRBJ1-2, the complete variable domain reads EAGVVQSPRYKIIEKKQPVAFWCNPISGHNTLYWYLQNLGQGPELLIRYENEEAVDDSQLPKDRFSAERLKGVDSTLKIQPAELGDSAVYLCASSQQGLGYTFGSGTRLTVV.

This rearrangement joins TRBV14 to TRBJ2-7; D remains ambiguous. V lost 3 bases to trimming and J lost 4 bases, with 7 bases between them. This CDR3 has 12 amino acids. Germline V gene sequence: CDR1 SGHDN, CDR2 FVKESK. CDR3 loop: CASSQGIYEQYF. CDR3 in DNA: TGTGCCAGCAGCCAGGGAATATACGAGCAGTACTTC.

This chain connects TRBV7-3 to TRBJ2-3, with D possibly TRBD2 on 5 matching bases. The CDR3 is 15 residues long. Per the germline V gene, CDR1 is SGHTA and CDR2 is FQGTGA. Trimming removed 1 base at V and 3 bases at J, with 11 bases between. The CDR3 nucleotides are TGTGCCAGCAGCTTAAGAGGGTCGGGGACAGATACGCAGTATTTT. Amino acid sequence: CASSLRGSGTDTQYF.

The chain combines TRBV9 with TRBJ2-2; D gene unclear. The CDR3 extends over 16 amino acids. Trimming shortened V by 0 bases and J by 1 base, and 10 bases separated the two germline ends. The germline gives CDR1 SGDLS, CDR2 YYNGEE. CDR3 sequence: CASSVGIPQNTGELFF. The CDR3 DNA sequence: TGTGCCAGCAGCGTAGGTATCCCACAGAACACCGGGGAGCTGTTTTTT.

V is TRBV19 and J is TRBJ2-2; D is perhaps TRBD1 or TRBD2 (5 bases each). This CDR3 spans 14 amino acids. The germline CDR1 and CDR2 sequences are LNHDA and SQIVND (reference sequence). Trimming stripped 10 bases from V and 5 bases from J, with 17 bases between. CDR3 in DNA: TGTGCCACTGGCCGAGGGGCTGGGACCGGGGAGCTGTTTTTT. The encoded protein is CATGRGAGTGELFF.

As concerns this clone: Other DNA sequences within the sample encode an identical CDR3. The chain is built from TRBV28 and TRBJ2-2; no definite D call. Trimming took off 3 bases at V and 4 bases at J, with 3 bases between the two ends. This CDR3 comprises 12 residues. Germline values: CDR1 MDHEN, CDR2 SYDVKM. The DNA of the CDR3 is TGTGCCAGCAGTTTGGCCACCGGGGAGCTGTTTTTT. Translation: CASSLATGELFF. The whole variable domain, remainder taken from reference TRBV28 and TRBJ2-2, is DVKVTQSSRYLVKRTGEKVFLECVQDMDHENMFWYRQDPGLGLRLIYFSYDVKMKEKGDIPEGYSVSREKKERFSLILESASTNQTSMYLCASSLATGELFFGEGSRLTVL.

The V and J genes are TRBV4-3 and TRBJ1-3; D uncertain. Germline CDR1 LGHNA, CDR2 YSLEER. With 3 bases removed from V and 4 bases from J, the gap between germline ends came to 13 bases. The CDR3 loop spans 15 amino acids. The CDR3 spells CASSQDRVGGNTIYF. The CDR3 region has the DNA TGCGCCAGCAGCCAGGACCGGGTGGGGGGAAACACCATATATTTT.

The V and J genes are TRBV15 and TRBJ2-3; possibly TRBD2 for D (5 bases). The CDR3 consists of 15 residues. CDR1 LNHNV and CDR2 YYDKDF come from the germline V gene (reference sequence). Trimming pared 1 base from V and 3 bases from J, leaving 11 bases between. The CDR3 DNA is TGTGCCACCAGCAGAGCTTCGGAGCGGACAGATACGCAGTATTTT. The encoded protein is CATSRASERTDTQYF.

V gene TRBV5-1 combines with J gene TRBJ2-7, with D possibly matching TRBD2 (6 bases). This CDR3 is 12 amino acids long. The V and J ends lost 3 bases and 6 bases respectively, with 10 bases between them. In germline, CDR1 is SGHRS, CDR2 YFSETQ. In DNA, the CDR3 is TGCGCCAGCAGCTCCTTGGGGGGCGAGCAGTACTTC. Protein: CASSSLGGEQYF.

The chain uses TRBV6-1 and TRBJ1-5; D possibly corresponds to TRBD1 (6 bases). The germline V gene encodes CDR1 MNHNS and CDR2 SASEGT. The CDR3 covers 14 residues. V shed 2 bases and J shed 9 bases, with 14 bases lying between them. The CDR3 DNA reads as TGTGCCAGCAGTGAACAGGGGCACAGTTCGCCCCAGCATTTT. Protein sequence: CASSEQGHSSPQHF.

The chain has TRBV4-1 and TRBJ1-5; 7 nucleotides match TRBD1. V gave up 0 bases and J gave up 7 bases; unmatched junction bases: 9. Germline V CDR1 and CDR2: MGHRA, YSYEKL. This CDR3 comprises 16 residues. The CDR3 region is CASSQEGIGGGQPQHF. The CDR3 coding sequence is TGCGCCAGCAGCCAAGAAGGCATAGGGGGCGGCCAGCCCCAGCATTTT.